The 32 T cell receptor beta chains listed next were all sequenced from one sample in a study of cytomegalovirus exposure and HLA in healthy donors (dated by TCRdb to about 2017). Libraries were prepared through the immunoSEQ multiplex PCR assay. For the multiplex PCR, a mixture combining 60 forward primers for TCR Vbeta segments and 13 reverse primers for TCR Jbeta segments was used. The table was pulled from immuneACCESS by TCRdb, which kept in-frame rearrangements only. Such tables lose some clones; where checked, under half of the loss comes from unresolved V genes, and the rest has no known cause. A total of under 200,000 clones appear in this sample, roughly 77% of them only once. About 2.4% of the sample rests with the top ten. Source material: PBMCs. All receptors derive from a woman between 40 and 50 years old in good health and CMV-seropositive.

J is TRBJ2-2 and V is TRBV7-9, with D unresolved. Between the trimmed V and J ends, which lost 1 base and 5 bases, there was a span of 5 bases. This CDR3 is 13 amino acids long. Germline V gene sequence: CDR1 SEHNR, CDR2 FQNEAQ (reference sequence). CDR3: CASSLDYTGELFF. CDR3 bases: TGTGCCAGCAGCTTAGACTATACCGGGGAGCTGTTTTTT. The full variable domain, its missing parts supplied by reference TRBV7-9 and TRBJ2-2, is DTGVSQNPRHKITKRGQNVTFRCDPISEHNRLYWYRQTLGQGPEFLTYFQNEAQLEKSRLLSDRFSAERPKGSFSTLEIQRTEQGDSAMYLCASSLDYTGELFFGEGSRLTVL.

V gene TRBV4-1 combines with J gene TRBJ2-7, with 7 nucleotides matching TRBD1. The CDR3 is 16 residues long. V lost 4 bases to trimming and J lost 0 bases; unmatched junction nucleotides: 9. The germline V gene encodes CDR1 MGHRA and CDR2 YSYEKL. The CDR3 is CASSRPTGQRSYEQYF. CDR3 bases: TGCGCCAGCAGCCGACCGACAGGGCAACGCTCCTACGAGCAGTACTTC.

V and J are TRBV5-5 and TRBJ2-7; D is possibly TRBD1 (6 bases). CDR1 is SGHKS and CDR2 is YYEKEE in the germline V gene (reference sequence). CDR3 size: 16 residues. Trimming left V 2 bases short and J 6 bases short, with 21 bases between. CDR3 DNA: TGTGCCAGCAGCTTTGGAGTGGTCAGGGGTTTTGGCGAGCAGTACTTC. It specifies CASSFGVVRGFGEQYF.

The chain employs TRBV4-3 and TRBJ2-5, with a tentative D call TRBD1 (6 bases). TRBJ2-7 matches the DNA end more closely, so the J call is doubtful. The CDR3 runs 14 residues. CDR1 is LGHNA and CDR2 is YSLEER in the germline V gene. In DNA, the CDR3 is TGCGCCAGCAGCCAAGATCAGGGGTCCTACGAGCAGTACTTC. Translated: CASSQDQGSYEQYF.

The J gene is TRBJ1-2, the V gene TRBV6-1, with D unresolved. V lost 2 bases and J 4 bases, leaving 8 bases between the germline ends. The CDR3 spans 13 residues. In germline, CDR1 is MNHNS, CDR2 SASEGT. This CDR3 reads CASSELILYGYTF. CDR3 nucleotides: TGTGCCAGCAGTGAATTAATTCTCTATGGCTACACCTTC.

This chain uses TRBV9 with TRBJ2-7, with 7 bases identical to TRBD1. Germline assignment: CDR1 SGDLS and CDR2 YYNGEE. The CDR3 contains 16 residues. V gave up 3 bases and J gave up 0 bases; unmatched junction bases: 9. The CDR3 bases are TGTGCCAGCAGCGGGGCTATAGGACAGGCCTCCTACGAGCAGTACTTC. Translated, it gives CASSGAIGQASYEQYF. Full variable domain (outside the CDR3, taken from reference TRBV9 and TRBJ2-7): DSGVTQTPKHLITATGQRVTLRCSPRSGDLSVYWYQQSLDQGLQFLIQYYNGEERAKGNILERFSAQQFPDLHSELNLSSLELGDSALYFCASSGAIGQASYEQYFGPGTRLTVT.

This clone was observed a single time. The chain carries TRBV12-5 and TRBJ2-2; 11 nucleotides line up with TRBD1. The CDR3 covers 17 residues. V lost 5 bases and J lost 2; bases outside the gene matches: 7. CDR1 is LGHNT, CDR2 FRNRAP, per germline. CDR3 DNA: TGTGCTAGTGGTGGCACCGGGACAGGGGGAAACACCGGGGAGCTGTTTTTT. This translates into CASGGTGTGGNTGELFF.

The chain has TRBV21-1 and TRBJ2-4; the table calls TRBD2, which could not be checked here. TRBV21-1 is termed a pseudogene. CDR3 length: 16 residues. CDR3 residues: CASSKGLAGGMYIQYF. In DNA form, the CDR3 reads TGTGCCAGCAGCAAAGGTCTAGCGGGGGGGATGTACATTCAGTACTTC.

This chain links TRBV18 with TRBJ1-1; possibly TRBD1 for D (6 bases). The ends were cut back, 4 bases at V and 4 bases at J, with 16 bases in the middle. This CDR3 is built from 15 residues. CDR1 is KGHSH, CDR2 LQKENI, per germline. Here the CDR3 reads CASSLQGSLGTEAFF. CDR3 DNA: TGTGCCAGCTCACTCCAGGGGTCCCTCGGCACTGAAGCTTTCTTT.

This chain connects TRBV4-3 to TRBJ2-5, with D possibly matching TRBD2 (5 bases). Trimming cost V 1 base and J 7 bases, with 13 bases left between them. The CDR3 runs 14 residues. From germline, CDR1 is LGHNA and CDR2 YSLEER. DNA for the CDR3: TGCGCCAGCAGCCAAGCGCGGGCTAAAGGGACCCAGTACTTC. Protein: CASSQARAKGTQYF.

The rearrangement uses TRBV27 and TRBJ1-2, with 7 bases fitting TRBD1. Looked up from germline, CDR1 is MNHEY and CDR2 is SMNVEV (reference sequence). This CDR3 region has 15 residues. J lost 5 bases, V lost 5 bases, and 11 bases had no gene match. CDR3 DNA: TGTGCCAGCAGTCAACCGGGACAGATACCTTATGGCTACACCTTC. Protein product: CASSQPGQIPYGYTF.

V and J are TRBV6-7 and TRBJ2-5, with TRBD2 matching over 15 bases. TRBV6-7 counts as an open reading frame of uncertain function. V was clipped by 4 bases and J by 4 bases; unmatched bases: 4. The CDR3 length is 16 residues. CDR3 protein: CASSWTSGGARETQYF. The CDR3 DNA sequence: TGTGCCAGCAGTTGGACTAGCGGGGGGGCTCGAGAGACCCAGTACTTC.

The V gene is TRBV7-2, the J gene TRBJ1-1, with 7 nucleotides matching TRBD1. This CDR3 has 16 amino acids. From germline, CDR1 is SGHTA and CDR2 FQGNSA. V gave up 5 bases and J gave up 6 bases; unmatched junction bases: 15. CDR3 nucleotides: TGTGCCAGCAGCCAATTCCCCGGGACAGTATTTCCTGAAGCTTTCTTT. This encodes CASSQFPGTVFPEAFF. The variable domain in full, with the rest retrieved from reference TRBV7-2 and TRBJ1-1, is GAGVSQSPSNKVTEKGKDVELRCDPISGHTALYWYRQSLGQGLEFLIYFQGNSAPDKSGLPSDRFSAERTGGSVSTLTIQRTQQEDSAVYLCASSQFPGTVFPEAFFGQGTRLTVV.

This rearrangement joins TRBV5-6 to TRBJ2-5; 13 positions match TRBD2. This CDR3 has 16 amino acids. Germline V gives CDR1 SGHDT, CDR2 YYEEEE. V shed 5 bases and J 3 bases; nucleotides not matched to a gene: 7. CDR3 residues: CASSRGLAGAEETQYF. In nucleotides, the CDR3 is TGTGCCAGCAGTCGTGGACTAGCGGGGGCTGAAGAGACCCAGTACTTC.

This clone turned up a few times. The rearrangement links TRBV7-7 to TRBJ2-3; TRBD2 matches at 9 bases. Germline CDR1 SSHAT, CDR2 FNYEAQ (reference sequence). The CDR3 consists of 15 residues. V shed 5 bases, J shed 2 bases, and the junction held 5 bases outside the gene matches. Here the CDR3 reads CASSPGLAITDTQYF. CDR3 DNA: TGTGCCAGCAGCCCGGGACTAGCAATCACAGATACGCAGTATTTT.

CDR3 nucleotides: TGTGCCAGCAGCTTAAGGGTAGGAGCGGGTAGCACAGATACGCAGTATTTT. This sequence encodes CASSLRVGAGSTDTQYF. This chain connects TRBV11-2 to TRBJ2-3; D perhaps matches TRBD2 (6 bases). This CDR3 is built from 17 residues. CDR1 is SGHAT and CDR2 is FQNNGV in the germline V gene. The V gene lost 2 bases and the J gene lost 0 bases, with 15 bases spanning the gap.

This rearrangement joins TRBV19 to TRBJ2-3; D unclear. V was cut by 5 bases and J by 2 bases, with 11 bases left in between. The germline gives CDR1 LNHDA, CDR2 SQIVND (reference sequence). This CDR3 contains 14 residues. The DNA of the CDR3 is TGTGCCAGTAGTCGCGACTTCCCCACAGATACGCAGTATTTT. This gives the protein CASSRDFPTDTQYF.

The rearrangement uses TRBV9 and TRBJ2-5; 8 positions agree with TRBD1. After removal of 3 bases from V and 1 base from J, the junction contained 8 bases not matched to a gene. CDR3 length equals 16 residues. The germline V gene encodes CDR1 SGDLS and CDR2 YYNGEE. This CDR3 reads CASSAGTGGTQETQYF. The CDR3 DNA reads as TGTGCCAGCAGCGCGGGGACAGGCGGAACCCAAGAGACCCAGTACTTC.

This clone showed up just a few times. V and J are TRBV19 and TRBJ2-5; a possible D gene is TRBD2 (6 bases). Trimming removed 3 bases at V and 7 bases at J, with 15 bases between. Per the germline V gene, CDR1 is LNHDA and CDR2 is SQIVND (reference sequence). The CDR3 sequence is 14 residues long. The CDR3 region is CASSMQGGIGTQYF. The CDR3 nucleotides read TGTGCCAGTAGTATGCAAGGAGGGATTGGGACCCAGTACTTC.

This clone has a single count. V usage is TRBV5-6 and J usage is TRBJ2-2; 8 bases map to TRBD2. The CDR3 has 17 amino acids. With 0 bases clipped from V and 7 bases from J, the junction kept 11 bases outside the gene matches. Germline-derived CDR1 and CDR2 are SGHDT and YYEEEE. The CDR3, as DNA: TGTGCCAGCAGCTTGGCGGGACTAGATGGGTTTGTCGGGGAGCTGTTTTTT. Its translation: CASSLAGLDGFVGELFF.

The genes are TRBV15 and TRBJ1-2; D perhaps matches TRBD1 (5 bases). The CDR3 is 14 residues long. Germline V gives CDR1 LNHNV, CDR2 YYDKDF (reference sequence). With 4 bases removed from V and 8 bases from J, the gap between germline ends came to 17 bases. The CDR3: CATSNPWGGEGYTF. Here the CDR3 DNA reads TGTGCCACCAGCAATCCGTGGGGGGGGGAGGGCTACACCTTC.

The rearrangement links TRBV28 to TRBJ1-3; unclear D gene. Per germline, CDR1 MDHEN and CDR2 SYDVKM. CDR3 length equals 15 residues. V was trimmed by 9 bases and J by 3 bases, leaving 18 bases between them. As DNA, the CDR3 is TGTGCCAGTTCACCAACTGGTCTGAGTGGAAACACCATATATTTT. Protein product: CASSPTGLSGNTIYF. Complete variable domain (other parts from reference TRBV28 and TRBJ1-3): DVKVTQSSRYLVKRTGEKVFLECVQDMDHENMFWYRQDPGLGLRLIYFSYDVKMKEKGDIPEGYSVSREKKERFSLILESASTNQTSMYLCASSPTGLSGNTIYFGEGSWLTVV.

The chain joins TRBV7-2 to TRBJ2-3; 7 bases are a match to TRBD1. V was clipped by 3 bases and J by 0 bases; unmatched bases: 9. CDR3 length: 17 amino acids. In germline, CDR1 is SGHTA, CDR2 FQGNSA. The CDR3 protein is CASSLGTASISTDTQYF. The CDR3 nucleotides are TGTGCCAGCAGCTTGGGGACAGCATCCATTAGCACAGATACGCAGTATTTT.

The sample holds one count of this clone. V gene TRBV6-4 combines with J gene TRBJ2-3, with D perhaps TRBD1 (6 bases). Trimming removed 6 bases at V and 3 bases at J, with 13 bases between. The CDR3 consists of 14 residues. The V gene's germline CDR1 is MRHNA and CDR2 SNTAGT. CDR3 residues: CASSAQQGTDTQYF. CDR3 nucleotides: TGTGCCAGCAGCGCTCAACAGGGAACAGATACGCAGTATTTT.

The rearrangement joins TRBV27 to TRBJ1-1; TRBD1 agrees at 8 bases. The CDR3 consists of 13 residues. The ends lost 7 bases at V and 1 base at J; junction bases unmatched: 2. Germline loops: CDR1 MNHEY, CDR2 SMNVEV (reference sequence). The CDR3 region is CASTGQGNTEAFF. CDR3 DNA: TGTGCCAGCACCGGACAGGGGAACACTGAAGCTTTCTTT.

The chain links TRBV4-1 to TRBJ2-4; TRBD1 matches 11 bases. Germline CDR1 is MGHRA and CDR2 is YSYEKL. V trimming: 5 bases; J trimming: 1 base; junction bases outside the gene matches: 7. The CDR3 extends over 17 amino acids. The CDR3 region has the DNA TGCGCCAGCAGCTATTCCGGACAGGGGGCTGCCAAAAACATTCAGTACTTC. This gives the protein CASSYSGQGAAKNIQYF.

The CDR3 spells CASSLGGAGSVNEQFF. CDR3 coding DNA: TGTGCCAGCAGCTTAGGTGGAGCGGGATCGGTCAATGAGCAGTTCTTC. The chain joins TRBV7-9 to TRBJ2-1; 7 nucleotides line up with TRBD2. With 1 base clipped from V and 6 bases from J, the junction kept 9 bases outside the gene matches. CDR1 and CDR2 from the germline V gene are SEHNR and FQNEAQ (reference sequence). This CDR3 has 16 residues.

The CDR3 reads CASTPTGTGNNYGYTF. The CDR3 DNA reads as TGTGCCAGTACCCCGACCGGGACAGGGAACAACTATGGCTACACCTTC. V and J are TRBV19 and TRBJ1-2; 9 bases map to TRBD1. Germline V gene data show CDR1 as LNHDA and CDR2 as SQIVND (reference sequence). V lost 7 bases, J lost 2 bases, and 11 bases stayed unmatched. This CDR3 has 16 amino acids.

CDR3 bases: TGTGCCAGCAGCTTCTTGGGGGCGGGAGCTGTGGCAGATACGCAGTATTTT. Translation: CASSFLGAGAVADTQYF. The chain recombines TRBV7-2 with TRBJ2-3; D might be TRBD2 (7 bases). This CDR3 is built from 17 residues. Trimming took off 3 bases at V and 4 bases at J, with 20 bases between the two ends. The germline V gene has CDR1 SGHTA and CDR2 FQGNSA.

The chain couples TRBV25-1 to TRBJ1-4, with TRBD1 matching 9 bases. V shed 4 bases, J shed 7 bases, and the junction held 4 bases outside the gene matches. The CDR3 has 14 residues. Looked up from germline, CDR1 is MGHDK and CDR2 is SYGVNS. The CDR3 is CASSGQGEFEKLFF. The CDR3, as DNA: TGTGCCAGCAGTGGACAGGGGGAGTTTGAAAAACTGTTTTTT. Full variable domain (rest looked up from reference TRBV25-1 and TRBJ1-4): EADIYQTPRYLVIGTGKKITLECSQTMGHDKMYWYQQDPGMELHLIHYSYGVNSTEKGDLSSESTVSRIRTEHFPLTLESARPSHTSQYLCASSGQGEFEKLFFGSGTQLSVL.

CDR3 nucleotide sequence: TGTGCCAGCAGTTACACCGTAGCCGGGAGGTCCCGTGGGCAGTATTTT. Protein product: CASSYTVAGRSRGQYF. The rearrangement joins TRBV6-6 to TRBJ2-3; the match to TRBD2 covers 7 bases. The V gene end was trimmed by 2 bases and the J gene end by 11 bases; junction bases not matched to a gene: 16. The CDR3 consists of 16 residues. Germline V gene lookup returns CDR1 MNHNY and CDR2 SVGAGI (reference sequence).

CDR3 nucleotide sequence: TGTGCCAGCAGTTTAACAGGGGCGGACGATACGCAGTATTTT. Encoded protein: CASSLTGADDTQYF. The rearrangement links TRBV7-9 to TRBJ2-3; TRBD1 matches 7 bases. The CDR3 spans 14 residues. After removal of 6 bases from V and 6 bases from J, the junction contained 9 bases not matched to a gene. Germline lookup yields CDR1 SEHNR and CDR2 FQNEAQ (reference sequence).